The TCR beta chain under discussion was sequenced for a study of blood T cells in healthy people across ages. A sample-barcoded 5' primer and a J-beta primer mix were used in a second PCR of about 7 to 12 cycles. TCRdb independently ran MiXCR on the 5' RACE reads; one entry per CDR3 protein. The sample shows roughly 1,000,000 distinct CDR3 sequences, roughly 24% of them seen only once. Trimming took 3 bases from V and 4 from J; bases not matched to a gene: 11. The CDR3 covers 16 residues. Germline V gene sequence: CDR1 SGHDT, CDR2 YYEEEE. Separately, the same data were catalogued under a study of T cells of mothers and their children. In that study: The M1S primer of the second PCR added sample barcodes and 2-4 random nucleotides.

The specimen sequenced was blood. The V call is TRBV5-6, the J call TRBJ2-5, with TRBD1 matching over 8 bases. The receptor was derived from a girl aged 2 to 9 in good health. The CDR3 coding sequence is TGTGCCAGCAGCTGGGAGCGAACAGGGGGTCGAGAGACCCAGTACTTC. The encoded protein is CASSWERTGGRETQYF. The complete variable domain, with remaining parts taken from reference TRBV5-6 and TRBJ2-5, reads DAGVTQSPTHLIKTRGQQVTLRCSPKSGHDTVSWYQQALGQGPQFIFQYYEEEERQRGNFPDRFSGHQFPNYSSELNVNALLLGDSALYLCASSWERTGGRETQYFGPGTRLLVL.